This section outlines one TCR beta chain sequence together with its context. As yet, its antigen is unknown. The data are from a study of blood T cells in healthy people across ages. The study, taken as a whole, reports: Without sorted subsets, naive and antigen-experienced compartments could not be conclusively compared.

V lost 2 bases to trimming and J lost 4 bases, with 11 bases between them. The CDR3 spans 14 residues. Germline CDR1 reads ENHRY; CDR2 reads SYGVKD. A second PCR, run for about 6 to 11 cycles, used a sample-barcoded 5' primer plus a J-beta primer mix. Via MiXCR, TCRdb re-called the 5' RACE reads, giving one row per CDR3 protein. This table holds more than 450,000 distinct CDR3 sequences, 25% to 35% found once. This same sample was also taken into another study, of T cells of mothers and their children.

The sample was blood. The chain is built from TRBV10-3 and TRBJ1-1; TRBD1 might be the D (6 bases). The sequence was collected from a boy aged 2-15 years in good health. Written as DNA, the CDR3 is TGTGCCATCAGTGAGGTACAGGGCGGCACTGAAGCTTTCTTT. Translation: CAISEVQGGTEAFF.